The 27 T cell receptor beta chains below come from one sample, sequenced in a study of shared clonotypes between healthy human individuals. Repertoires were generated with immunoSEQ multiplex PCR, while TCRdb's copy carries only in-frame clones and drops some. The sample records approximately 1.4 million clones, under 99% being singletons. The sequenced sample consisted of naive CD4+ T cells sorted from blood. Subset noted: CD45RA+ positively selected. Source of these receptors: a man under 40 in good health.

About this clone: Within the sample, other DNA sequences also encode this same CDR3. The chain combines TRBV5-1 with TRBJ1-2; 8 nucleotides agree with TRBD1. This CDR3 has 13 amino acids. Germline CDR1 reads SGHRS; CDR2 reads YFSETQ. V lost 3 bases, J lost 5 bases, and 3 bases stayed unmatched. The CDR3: CASSSTGDYGYTF. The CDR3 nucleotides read TGCGCCAGCAGCTCGACAGGGGATTATGGCTACACCTTC.

The DNA for the CDR3 is TGCAGCGGGGGTAGCGTCTCCCAAGAGACCCAGTACTTC. It yields the protein CSGGSVSQETQYF. The rearrangement joins TRBV29-1 to TRBJ2-5, with TRBD2 as a possible D gene (5 bases). Germline V gene lookup returns CDR1 SQVTM and CDR2 ANQGSEA. The V end lost 7 bases, the J end lost 1 base, and 13 bases lay between the germline ends. The CDR3 is 13 residues long.

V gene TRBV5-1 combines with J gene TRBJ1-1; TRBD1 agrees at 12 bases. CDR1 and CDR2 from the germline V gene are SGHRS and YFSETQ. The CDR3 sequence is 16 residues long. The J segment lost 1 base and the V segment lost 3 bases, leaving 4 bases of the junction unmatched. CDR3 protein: CASSSGTGGRNTEAFF. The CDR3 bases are TGCGCCAGCAGCTCTGGGACAGGGGGCCGGAACACTGAAGCTTTCTTT.

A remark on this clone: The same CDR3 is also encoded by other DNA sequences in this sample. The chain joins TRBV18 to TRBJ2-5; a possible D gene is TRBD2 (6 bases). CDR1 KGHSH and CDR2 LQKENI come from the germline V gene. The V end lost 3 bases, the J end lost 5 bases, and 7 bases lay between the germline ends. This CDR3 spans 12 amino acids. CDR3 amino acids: CASSPGRETQYF. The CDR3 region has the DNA TGTGCCAGCTCACCGGGGAGGGAGACCCAGTACTTC.

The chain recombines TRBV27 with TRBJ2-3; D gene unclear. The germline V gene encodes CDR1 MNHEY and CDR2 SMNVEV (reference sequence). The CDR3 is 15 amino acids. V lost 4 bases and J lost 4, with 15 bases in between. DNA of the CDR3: TGTGCCAGCAGTTACACCTTAATCGGAGCAGATACGCAGTATTTT. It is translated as CASSYTLIGADTQYF.

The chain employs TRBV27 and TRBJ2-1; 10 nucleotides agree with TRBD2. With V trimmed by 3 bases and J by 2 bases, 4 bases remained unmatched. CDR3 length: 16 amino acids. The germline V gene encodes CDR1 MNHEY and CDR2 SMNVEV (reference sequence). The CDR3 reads CASSFIAGGTYNEQFF. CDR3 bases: TGTGCCAGCAGTTTCATAGCGGGAGGAACCTACAATGAGCAGTTCTTC.

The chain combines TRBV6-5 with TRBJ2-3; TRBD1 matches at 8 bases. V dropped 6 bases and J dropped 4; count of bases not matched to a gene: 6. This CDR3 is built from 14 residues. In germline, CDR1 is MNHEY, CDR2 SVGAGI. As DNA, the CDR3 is TGTGCCAGCAGGACAGGGGTGCTCCCAGATACGCAGTATTTT. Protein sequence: CASRTGVLPDTQYF.

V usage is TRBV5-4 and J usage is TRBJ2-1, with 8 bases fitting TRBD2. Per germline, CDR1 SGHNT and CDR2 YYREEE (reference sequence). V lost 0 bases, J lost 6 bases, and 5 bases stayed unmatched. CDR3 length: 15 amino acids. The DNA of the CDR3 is TGTGCCAGCAGCTTGGAAGCGGGAGTTTTCAATGAGCAGTTCTTC. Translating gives CASSLEAGVFNEQFF.

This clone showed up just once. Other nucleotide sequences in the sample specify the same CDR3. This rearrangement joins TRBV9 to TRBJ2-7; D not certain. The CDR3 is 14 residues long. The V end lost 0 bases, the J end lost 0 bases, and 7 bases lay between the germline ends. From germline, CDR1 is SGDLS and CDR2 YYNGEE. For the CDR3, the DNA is TGTGCCAGCAGCGTAGGGAGTCTCTCCTACGAGCAGTACTTC. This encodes CASSVGSLSYEQYF.

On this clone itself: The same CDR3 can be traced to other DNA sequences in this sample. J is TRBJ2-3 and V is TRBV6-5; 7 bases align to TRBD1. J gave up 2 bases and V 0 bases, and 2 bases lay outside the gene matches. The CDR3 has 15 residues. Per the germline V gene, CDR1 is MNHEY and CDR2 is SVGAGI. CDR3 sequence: CASSYSGQITDTQYF. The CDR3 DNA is TGTGCCAGCAGTTACTCGGGACAGATCACAGATACGCAGTATTTT.

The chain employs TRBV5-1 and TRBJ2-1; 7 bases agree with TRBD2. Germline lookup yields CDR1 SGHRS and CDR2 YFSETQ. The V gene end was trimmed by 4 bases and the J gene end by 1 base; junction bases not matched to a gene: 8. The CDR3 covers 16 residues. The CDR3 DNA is TGCGCCAGCAGCACCGCTCCAGCGGGATCCTACAATGAGCAGTTCTTC. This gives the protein CASSTAPAGSYNEQFF.

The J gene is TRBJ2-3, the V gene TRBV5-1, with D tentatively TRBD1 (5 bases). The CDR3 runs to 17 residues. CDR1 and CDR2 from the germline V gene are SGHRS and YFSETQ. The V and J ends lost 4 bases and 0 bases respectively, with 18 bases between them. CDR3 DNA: TGCGCCAGCAGCCCCACAGTGGCAGGGCCCAGCACAGATACGCAGTATTTT. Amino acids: CASSPTVAGPSTDTQYF.

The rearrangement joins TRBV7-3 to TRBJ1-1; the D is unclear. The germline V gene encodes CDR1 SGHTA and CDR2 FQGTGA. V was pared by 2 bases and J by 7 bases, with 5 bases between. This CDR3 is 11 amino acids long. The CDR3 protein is CASSLLYEAFF. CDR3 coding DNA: TGTGCCAGCAGCTTACTGTATGAAGCTTTCTTT.

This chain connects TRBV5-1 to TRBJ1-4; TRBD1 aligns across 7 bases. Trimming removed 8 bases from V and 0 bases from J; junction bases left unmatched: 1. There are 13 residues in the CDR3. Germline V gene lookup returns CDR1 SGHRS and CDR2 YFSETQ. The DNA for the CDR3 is TGCGCCAGTGGACAGGCAACTAATGAAAAACTGTTTTTT. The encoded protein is CASGQATNEKLFF. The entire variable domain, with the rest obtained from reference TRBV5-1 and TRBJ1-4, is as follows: KAGVTQTPRYLIKTRGQQVTLSCSPISGHRSVSWYQQTPGQGLQFLFEYFSETQRNKGNFPGRFSGRQFSNSRSEMNVSTLELGDSALYLCASGQATNEKLFFGSGTQLSVL.

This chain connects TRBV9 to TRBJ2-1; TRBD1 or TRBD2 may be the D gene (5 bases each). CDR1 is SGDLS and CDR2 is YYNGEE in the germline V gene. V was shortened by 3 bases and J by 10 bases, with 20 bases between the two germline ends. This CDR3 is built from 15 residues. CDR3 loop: CASSAELRDVAEQFF. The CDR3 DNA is TGTGCCAGCAGCGCCGAGCTCCGGGACGTAGCAGAGCAGTTCTTC.

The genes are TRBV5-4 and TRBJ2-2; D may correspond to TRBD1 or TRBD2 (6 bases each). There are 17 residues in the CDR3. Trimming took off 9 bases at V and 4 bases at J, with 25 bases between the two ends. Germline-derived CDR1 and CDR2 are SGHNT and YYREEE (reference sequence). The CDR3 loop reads CATTGRLGGVPTGELFF. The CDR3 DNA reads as TGTGCCACGACGGGGCGACTAGGGGGAGTTCCCACCGGGGAGCTGTTTTTT.

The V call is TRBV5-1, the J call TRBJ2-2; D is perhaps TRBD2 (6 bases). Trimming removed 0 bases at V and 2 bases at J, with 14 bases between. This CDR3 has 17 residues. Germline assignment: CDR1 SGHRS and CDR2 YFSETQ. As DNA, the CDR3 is TGCGCCAGCAGCTTGGCTGTCGCTAGCGACAACACCGGGGAGCTGTTTTTT. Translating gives CASSLAVASDNTGELFF. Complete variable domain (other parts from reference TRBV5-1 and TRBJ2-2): KAGVTQTPRYLIKTRGQQVTLSCSPISGHRSVSWYQQTPGQGLQFLFEYFSETQRNKGNFPGRFSGRQFSNSRSEMNVSTLELGDSALYLCASSLAVASDNTGELFFGEGSRLTVL.

The CDR3 loop is CSVEPLNSPPEAFF. The CDR3 coding sequence is TGCAGCGTTGAACCCCTCAACAGCCCCCCTGAAGCTTTCTTT. The V call is TRBV29-1, the J call TRBJ1-1; no clear D gene. Trimming took off 2 bases at V and 6 bases at J, with 16 bases between the two ends. The CDR3 extends over 14 amino acids. Germline values: CDR1 SQVTM, CDR2 ANQGSEA. The variable domain in full, with the rest retrieved from reference TRBV29-1 and TRBJ1-1, is SAVISQKPSRDICQRGTSLTIQCQVDSQVTMMFWYRQQPGQSLTLIATANQGSEATYESGFVIDKFPISRPNLTFSTLTVSNMSPEDSSIYLCSVEPLNSPPEAFFGQGTRLTVV.

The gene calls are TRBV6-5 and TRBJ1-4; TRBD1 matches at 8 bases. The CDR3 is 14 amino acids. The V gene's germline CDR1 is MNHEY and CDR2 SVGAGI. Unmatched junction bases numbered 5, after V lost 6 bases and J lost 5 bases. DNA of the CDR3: TGTGCCAGCAGCAGGGACAGGAAGAATGAAAAACTGTTTTTT. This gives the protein CASSRDRKNEKLFF.

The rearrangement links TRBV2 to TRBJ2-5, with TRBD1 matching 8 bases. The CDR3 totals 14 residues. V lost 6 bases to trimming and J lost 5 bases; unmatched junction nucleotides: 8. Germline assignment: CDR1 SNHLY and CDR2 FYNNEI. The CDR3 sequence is CASRDRTGRETQYF. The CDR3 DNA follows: TGTGCCAGCAGGGACCGGACAGGGCGGGAGACCCAGTACTTC.

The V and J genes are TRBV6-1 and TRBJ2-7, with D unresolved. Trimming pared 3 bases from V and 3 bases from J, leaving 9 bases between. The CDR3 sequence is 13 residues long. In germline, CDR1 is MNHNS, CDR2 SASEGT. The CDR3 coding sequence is TGTGCCAGCAGTGACAGGCCGATCTACGAGCAGTACTTC. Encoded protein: CASSDRPIYEQYF.

CDR3 sequence (DNA): TGTGCCAGCAGCTTATTGTGGGGGCCGGATACGCAGTATTTT. Translating gives CASSLLWGPDTQYF. J is TRBJ2-3 and V is TRBV7-2; TRBD1 is a possible D gene (6 bases). This CDR3 is 14 amino acids long. Germline V gene lookup returns CDR1 SGHTA and CDR2 FQGNSA. V was clipped by 2 bases and J by 6 bases, with 12 bases between them.

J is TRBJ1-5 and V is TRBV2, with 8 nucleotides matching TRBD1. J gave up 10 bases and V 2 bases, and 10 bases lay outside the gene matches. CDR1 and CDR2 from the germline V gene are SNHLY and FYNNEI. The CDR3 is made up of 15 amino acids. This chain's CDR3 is CASSESGQGVGPQHF. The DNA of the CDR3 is TGTGCCAGCAGTGAATCTGGACAGGGTGTAGGTCCCCAGCATTTT.

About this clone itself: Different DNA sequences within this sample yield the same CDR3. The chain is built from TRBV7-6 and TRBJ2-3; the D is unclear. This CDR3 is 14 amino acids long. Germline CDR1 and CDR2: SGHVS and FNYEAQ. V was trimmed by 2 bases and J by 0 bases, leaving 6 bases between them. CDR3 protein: CASSLLPSTDTQYF. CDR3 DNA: TGTGCCAGCAGCTTACTTCCTAGCACAGATACGCAGTATTTT.

CDR3 bases: TGTGCCAGCAGCTCCAGAGGAAAATCCTACAATGAGCAGTTCTTC. This codes for CASSSRGKSYNEQFF. V and J are TRBV6-5 and TRBJ2-1; no clear D. Germline values: CDR1 MNHEY, CDR2 SVGAGI. The CDR3 spans 15 residues. Trimming removed 6 bases at V and 1 base at J, with 13 bases between.

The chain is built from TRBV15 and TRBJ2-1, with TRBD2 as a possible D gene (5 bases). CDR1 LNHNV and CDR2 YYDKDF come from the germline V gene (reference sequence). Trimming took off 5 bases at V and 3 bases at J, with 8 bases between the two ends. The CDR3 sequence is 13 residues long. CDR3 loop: CATSPGLYNEQFF. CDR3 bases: TGTGCCACCAGCCCCGGACTCTACAATGAGCAGTTCTTC.

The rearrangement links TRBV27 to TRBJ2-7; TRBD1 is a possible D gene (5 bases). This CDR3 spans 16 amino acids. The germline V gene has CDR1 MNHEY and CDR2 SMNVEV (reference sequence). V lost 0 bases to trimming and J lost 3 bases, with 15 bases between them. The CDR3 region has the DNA TGTGCCAGCAGTTTATCGGGGCGGAGACTTCTCTACGAGCAGTACTTC. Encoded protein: CASSLSGRRLLYEQYF.